The 30 T cell receptor beta chains below all came from one sample that was sequenced in a study of blood T cell repertoires in COVID-19. TCRdb keeps only in-frame clones here, not all; method: immunoSEQ multiplex PCR. The sample has fewer than 70,000 clones, under 80% seen once; the top ten hold around 5%. Sequencing was performed on peripheral blood. These receptors were taken from a human donor in a cohort sampled during active COVID-19.

This clone was seen a single time. The chain is built from TRBV6-2 or TRBV6-3 and TRBJ1-5, with D possibly being TRBD1 (6 bases). CDR1 is MNHEY, CDR2 SVGEGT, per germline. The CDR3 length is 15 residues. Trimming cost V 6 bases and J 3 bases, with 15 bases left between them. The CDR3 DNA is TGTGCCAGCAGCACCACAGGGATGGCCAATCAGCCCCAGCATTTT. It encodes CASSTTGMANQPQHF.

The rearrangement uses TRBV25-1 and TRBJ2-2; a possible D gene is TRBD1 (5 bases). The CDR3 has 17 amino acids. Germline CDR1 MGHDK, CDR2 SYGVNS. Trimming removed 3 bases at V and 2 bases at J, with 16 bases between. In DNA, the CDR3 is TGTGCCAGCAGTGACCCCTTGGACAATCGAAACACCGGGGAGCTGTTTTTT. Its translation is CASSDPLDNRNTGELFF.

The chain has TRBV6-2 or TRBV6-3 and TRBJ2-5; D is possibly TRBD1 (6 bases). The CDR3 is 16 amino acids. The V end lost 1 base, the J end lost 0 bases, and 12 bases lay between the germline ends. Germline V gene data show CDR1 as MNHEY and CDR2 as SVGEGT. The CDR3 is CASSYWFSGDQETQYF. DNA for the CDR3: TGTGCCAGCAGTTACTGGTTTTCAGGGGACCAAGAGACCCAGTACTTC.

This sequence joins TRBV2 and TRBJ2-7; 7 positions match TRBD2. In germline, CDR1 is SNHLY, CDR2 FYNNEI. This CDR3 is built from 15 residues. V shed 7 bases, J shed 0 bases, and the junction held 9 bases outside the gene matches. The CDR3 here is CASTPLRGSSYEQYF. CDR3 bases: TGTGCCAGCACCCCCCTGCGGGGGAGCTCCTACGAGCAGTACTTC.

This chain uses TRBV4-1 with TRBJ2-5; 10 positions match TRBD2. V gave up 1 base and J gave up 4 bases; unmatched junction bases: 12. Per germline, CDR1 MGHRA and CDR2 YSYEKL. The CDR3 consists of 18 residues. CDR3 region: CASSQVDLAGAGGETQYF. The CDR3 nucleotides are TGCGCCAGCAGCCAAGTCGACCTAGCGGGAGCCGGGGGAGAGACCCAGTACTTC.

V gene TRBV19 combines with J gene TRBJ1-2, with D tentatively TRBD1 (6 bases). Deletions cut 6 bases from V and 8 bases from J, with 19 bases between. From germline, CDR1 is LNHDA and CDR2 SQIVND (reference sequence). The CDR3 covers 14 residues. The DNA for the CDR3 is TGTGCCAGTAGCGTCAGGGGCTACTCGAGGGGCTACACCTTC. It translates to CASSVRGYSRGYTF. Combining the CDR3 with reference TRBV19 and TRBJ1-2 gives the whole variable domain DGGITQSPKYLFRKEGQNVTLSCEQNLNHDAMYWYRQDPGQGLRLIYYSQIVNDFQKGDIAEGYSVSREKKESFPLTVTSAQKNPTAFYLCASSVRGYSRGYTFGSGTRLTVV.

The rearrangement joins TRBV5-5 to TRBJ2-7; TRBD1 is a possible D gene (6 bases). The CDR3 runs to 15 residues. CDR1 and CDR2 from the germline V gene are SGHKS and YYEKEE (reference sequence). V was pared by 0 bases and J by 1 base, with 11 bases between. DNA for the CDR3: TGTGCCAGCAGCTTGGCCGGGACACCTTCCTACGAGCAGTACTTC. Translating it yields CASSLAGTPSYEQYF.

This clone was seen just once. The rearrangement joins TRBV5-4 to TRBJ1-1; a possible D gene is TRBD1 (5 bases). Germline V gene data show CDR1 as SGHNT and CDR2 as YYREEE (reference sequence). The length of the CDR3 is 16 residues. Deletions cut 3 bases from V and 5 bases from J, with 20 bases between. The CDR3, as DNA: TGTGCCAGCAGCTCTAAAGGTGGGGGGGTGATAACTGAAGCTTTCTTT. Amino acids: CASSSKGGGVITEAFF.

The chain recombines TRBV4-2 with TRBJ2-7; 9 nucleotides agree with TRBD2. This CDR3 is built from 16 residues. Per the germline V gene, CDR1 is LGHNA and CDR2 is YNFKEQ. Trimming removed 2 bases from V and 2 bases from J; junction bases left unmatched: 7. This chain's CDR3 is CASSQSLAGATYEQYF. In DNA, the CDR3 is TGTGCCAGCAGCCAATCCTTAGCGGGGGCGACCTACGAGCAGTACTTC.

This clone was seen just once. This sequence joins TRBV10-3 and TRBJ1-2; 8 nucleotides line up with TRBD1. CDR3 size: 15 residues. CDR1 ENHRY and CDR2 SYGVKD come from the germline V gene. V gave up 4 bases and J gave up 7 bases; unmatched junction bases: 11. CDR3 in amino acids: CAISAGQGSPSGYTF. The CDR3 DNA is TGTGCCATCAGTGCCGGACAGGGTTCCCCCTCTGGCTACACCTTC.

This chain uses TRBV7-9 with TRBJ2-7, with D maybe TRBD2 (5 bases). V was clipped by 6 bases and J by 0 bases, with 12 bases between them. The CDR3 extends over 14 amino acids. Germline loops: CDR1 SEHNR, CDR2 FQNEAQ (reference sequence). For the CDR3, the DNA is TGTGCCAGCAGTGGGGAGTCCTCCTCCTACGAGCAGTACTTC. It is translated as CASSGESSSYEQYF.

The chain employs TRBV12-3 or TRBV12-4 and TRBJ2-7, with D possibly being TRBD1 (7 bases). The V gene lost 5 bases and the J gene lost 7 bases, with 15 bases spanning the gap. The CDR3 loop spans 13 amino acids. The CDR3 protein is CASSPGGLTEQYF. Here the CDR3 DNA reads TGTGCCAGCAGTCCAGGGGGGCTTACGGAGCAGTACTTC.

The CDR3 nucleotides read TGCGCCAGCAGCTTGGAGGTCGGGGCTGGAAACACCATATATTTT. Translation: CASSLEVGAGNTIYF. The chain couples TRBV5-1 to TRBJ1-3, with D unresolved. CDR1 is SGHRS and CDR2 is YFSETQ in the germline V gene. Trimming shortened V by 0 bases and J by 2 bases, and 9 bases separated the two germline ends. This CDR3 comprises 15 residues.

This clone was seen only a few times. The genes are TRBV27 and TRBJ1-1; D possibly corresponds to TRBD1 (6 bases). The V and J ends lost 7 bases and 0 bases respectively, with 9 bases between them. The CDR3 is made up of 13 amino acids. CDR1 MNHEY and CDR2 SMNVEV come from the germline V gene (reference sequence). CDR3 amino acids: CASTTGLNTEAFF. In DNA, the CDR3 is TGTGCCAGCACAACAGGGTTGAACACTGAAGCTTTCTTT.

The CDR3 DNA sequence: TGTGCCAGCAGCCCCTCGGGGGTCGCTGAGCAGTTCTTC. Translation gives CASSPSGVAEQFF. V is TRBV9 and J is TRBJ2-1, with D perhaps matching TRBD2 (6 bases). Trimming left V 4 bases short and J 9 bases short, with 14 bases between. This CDR3 is 13 amino acids long. CDR1 SGDLS and CDR2 YYNGEE come from the germline V gene.

This clone occurred a few times. The J gene is TRBJ1-1, the V gene TRBV2; 10 bases align to TRBD1. The germline V gene has CDR1 SNHLY and CDR2 FYNNEI. This CDR3 is 17 amino acids long. The V segment lost 4 bases and the J segment 6 bases; nucleotides outside the gene matches: 14. DNA of the CDR3: TGTGCCAGCAGTGGCCCTAGAGACAGGGGGCTCGTCGCTGAAGCTTTCTTT. The encoded protein is CASSGPRDRGLVAEAFF.

The J gene is TRBJ1-6, the V gene TRBV3-1 (or the pseudogene TRBV3-2), with 8 bases that match TRBD1. Trimming cost V 3 bases and J 7 bases; bases outside gene matches: 8. The CDR3 extends over 16 amino acids. Per the germline V gene, CDR1 is LGHDT and CDR2 is YNNKEL (reference sequence). The CDR3 DNA reads as TGTGCCAGCAGCCAGCGACCCGGGACAGGAAATTCACCCCTCCACTTT. It encodes CASSQRPGTGNSPLHF.

V is TRBV28 and J is TRBJ1-3; D may be TRBD1 (5 bases). Germline V lookup: CDR1 MDHEN, CDR2 SYDVKM. V was trimmed by 7 bases and J by 0 bases, leaving 10 bases between them. The CDR3 length is 14 residues. CDR3 in DNA: TGTGCCAGCAAGGCGGACATCTCTGGAAACACCATATATTTT. The encoded protein is CASKADISGNTIYF.

The chain links TRBV10-3 to TRBJ1-1; D gene uncertain. The CDR3 consists of 14 residues. Germline CDR1 is ENHRY and CDR2 is SYGVKD. Deletions cut 2 bases from V and 11 bases from J, with 18 bases between. CDR3 region: CAISEGPERVQAFF. The DNA of the CDR3 is TGTGCCATCAGTGAGGGGCCAGAGAGGGTTCAGGCTTTCTTT.

This sequence joins TRBV27 and TRBJ2-1; 11 bases agree with TRBD2. Trimming removed 3 bases from V and 0 bases from J; junction bases left unmatched: 4. CDR1 is MNHEY and CDR2 is SMNVEV in the germline V gene (reference sequence). The CDR3 consists of 17 residues. CDR3 nucleotide sequence: TGTGCCAGCAGTTTCCCCACTAGCGGGAGCTCCTACAATGAGCAGTTCTTC. It yields the protein CASSFPTSGSSYNEQFF.

The gene calls are TRBV29-1 and TRBJ2-7, with 9 bases aligning to TRBD2. Germline V gene lookup returns CDR1 SQVTM and CDR2 ANQGSEA. The trim removed 7 bases at V and 0 bases at J, leaving 10 bases unmatched. This CDR3 contains 15 residues. CDR3 sequence reads: CSGTVLAGVSYEQYF. The DNA for the CDR3 is TGCAGCGGGACCGTATTAGCGGGGGTCTCCTACGAGCAGTACTTC.

The chain couples TRBV7-2 to TRBJ1-2; TRBD1 matches 7 bases. Germline V CDR1 and CDR2: SGHTA, FQGNSA. The CDR3 covers 16 residues. V lost 6 bases, J lost 1 base, and 11 bases stayed unmatched. CDR3 residues: CASRFTGTAYNYGYTF. CDR3 bases: TGTGCCAGCAGGTTCACCGGGACAGCCTATAACTATGGCTACACCTTC.

CDR3 protein: CASSYTGNTEAFF. The DNA of the CDR3 is TGTGCCAGCAGTTACACAGGGAACACTGAAGCTTTCTTT. The J gene is TRBJ1-1, the V gene TRBV28; a weak D match, TRBD1 (5 bases). With 4 bases removed from V and 1 base from J, the gap between germline ends came to 7 bases. The CDR3 sequence is 13 residues long. Per the germline V gene, CDR1 is MDHEN and CDR2 is SYDVKM.

V gene TRBV6-6 combines with J gene TRBJ2-7; 10 bases agree with TRBD1. The CDR3 contains 15 residues. The germline gives CDR1 MNHNY, CDR2 SVGAGI (reference sequence). J lost 2 bases, V lost 2 bases, and 3 bases had no gene match. CDR3 protein: CASSYAGQGTYEQYF. DNA for the CDR3: TGTGCCAGCAGTTACGCGGGACAGGGGACCTACGAGCAGTACTTC.

The rearrangement links TRBV4-2 to TRBJ2-6, with D possibly TRBD2 on 5 matching bases. The CDR3 is 16 amino acids. Germline V gives CDR1 LGHNA, CDR2 YNFKEQ. V was trimmed by 0 bases and J by 0 bases, leaving 6 bases between them. In DNA form, the CDR3 reads TGTGCCAGCAGCCAAGACGGGGTCTCTGGGGCCAACGTCCTGACTTTC. As protein: CASSQDGVSGANVLTF.

This clone has just a few counts. V is TRBV19 and J is TRBJ1-1, with D hard to call. The ends were cut back, 6 bases at V and 0 bases at J, with 8 bases in the middle. This CDR3 spans 13 amino acids. Germline V gene sequence: CDR1 LNHDA, CDR2 SQIVND (reference sequence). CDR3 in amino acids: CASRGDLNTEAFF. The CDR3 DNA reads TGTGCCAGTAGGGGAGATTTGAACACTGAAGCTTTCTTT.

This clone was detected only once. This chain joins TRBV6-1 and TRBJ1-2; 8 bases fit TRBD1. This CDR3 is 15 amino acids long. V lost 3 bases, J lost 8 bases, and 11 bases stayed unmatched. In germline, CDR1 is MNHNS, CDR2 SASEGT. CDR3 sequence (DNA): TGTGCCAGCAGTGAGGCCCCGCACAGGGGGTACGGCTACACCTTC. It codes for CASSEAPHRGYGYTF.

The V and J genes are TRBV11-1 and TRBJ2-7; 8 bases line up with TRBD2. J lost 0 bases, V lost 5 bases, and 6 bases had no gene match. Germline lookup yields CDR1 SGHAT and CDR2 FQDESV (reference sequence). This CDR3 spans 15 amino acids. DNA of the CDR3: TGTGCCAGCAGCCGATCGGGGGGGGCCTCCTACGAGCAGTACTTC. It is translated as CASSRSGGASYEQYF.

This clone rates as medium-sized. The chain uses TRBV19 and TRBJ1-6; a possible D gene is TRBD1 (5 bases). This CDR3 has 16 amino acids. V lost 3 bases and J 4 bases, leaving 13 bases between the germline ends. The germline V gene has CDR1 LNHDA and CDR2 SQIVND (reference sequence). The DNA for the CDR3 is TGTGCCAGTAGTATCGGGGGAATACATTATAATTCACCCCTCCACTTT. This codes for CASSIGGIHYNSPLHF.

The CDR3 DNA is TGTGCCAGTAGTATAGGGAGTGGGAGCAATCAGCCCCAGCATTTT. Translated: CASSIGSGSNQPQHF. The gene calls are TRBV19 and TRBJ1-5; no definite D call. The CDR3 covers 15 residues. Germline CDR1 is LNHDA and CDR2 is SQIVND (reference sequence). V lost 1 base and J 1 base, leaving 8 bases between the germline ends.